Listed below are T cell receptor beta chains from one sample, sequenced in a study of blood T cell repertoires in COVID-19. Libraries were prepared by immunoSEQ multiplex PCR; TCRdb keeps only in-frame clonotypes and omits some of them. The repertoire holds 78,000 or so clones, roughly four fifths seen once, with around 6% in the top ten. Sequencing was done on a sample of peripheral blood. The receptors derive from a woman aged 55 to 70 with acute or convalescent COVID-19. The conserved cysteine and the conserved F or W are not part of the CDR3 here.

cdr3_aa: ASSYQTGAADTQY
v_call: TRBV6-5

cdr3_aa: ASSYSRGTGELF
v_call: TRBV6-5

cdr3_aa: ASRGQGRNTEAF
v_call: TRBV6-5

cdr3_aa: ASSLGQGMGTGELF
v_call: TRBV19

cdr3_aa: ASSIVQGFGSPLH
v_call: TRBV19

cdr3_aa: ATRWGQGLNEQF
v_call: TRBV15

cdr3_aa: ASRGGDATQY
v_call: TRBV2

cdr3_aa: ASSLDSQRGADTQY
v_call: TRBV5-1

cdr3_aa: ASSEVDRPTLNSPLH
v_call: TRBV6-1

cdr3_aa: ASSLPGQGGRGYT
v_call: TRBV5-5

cdr3_aa: ASSPTAGGMNTEAF
v_call: TRBV18

cdr3_aa: ASRPSPRQGEGSPLH
v_call: TRBV5-1

cdr3_aa: ASSFKETQY
v_call: TRBV2

cdr3_aa: ASSDRQGRGYT
v_call: TRBV25-1

cdr3_aa: ASSLIGTGNTEAF
v_call: TRBV9

cdr3_aa: ASSLGAGPGYEQY
v_call: TRBV7-6

cdr3_aa: SVEDQLGQRPGYT
v_call: TRBV29-1

cdr3_aa: ASSLALPGVGGNSPLH
v_call: TRBV5-4

cdr3_aa: ASRAGDTGELF
v_call: TRBV10-2

cdr3_aa: ASSQEAFTSEAF
v_call: TRBV4-1

cdr3_aa: ASSLFSGTGGAQY
v_call: TRBV27

cdr3_aa: ASRMGQTLYGYT
v_call: TRBV6-5

cdr3_aa: ASSEGGRTDTQY
v_call: TRBV6-1

cdr3_aa: ASRGSGANVLT
v_call: TRBV6-5

cdr3_aa: ASRLEGGGYT
v_call: TRBV28

cdr3_aa: ASRTGTGGYYEQY
v_call: TRBV19

cdr3_aa: AWSPRDRNNSPLH
v_call: TRBV30

cdr3_aa: ATDRGAGANVLT
v_call: TRBV6-5

cdr3_aa: ASSEFGRDRGGYT
v_call: TRBV10-1

cdr3_aa: ASSWTGGSEQY
v_call: TRBV11-2

cdr3_aa: ASRRGRANEQF
v_call: TRBV6-5

cdr3_aa: SASYREGSPLH
v_call: TRBV20-1

cdr3_aa: ASGPIDWGGWQETQY
v_call: TRBV12-5

cdr3_aa: ASSLGGWAF
v_call: TRBV5-1

cdr3_aa: ASSESGHYGYT
v_call: TRBV6-1

cdr3_aa: ACTPESYTTEAF
v_call: TRBV30

cdr3_aa: ASSLVAGGYGYT
v_call: TRBV5-1

cdr3_aa: ASSPGPAGGSYEQF
v_call: TRBV5-6

cdr3_aa: ASSPEGGSNSPLH
v_call: TRBV9

cdr3_aa: ASRSRGTGSYGYT
v_call: TRBV6-5